These T cell receptor beta chains were read from a single sample in a study of T cell changes during pregnancy in multiple sclerosis. Measured with immunoSEQ multiplex PCR; TCRdb has only the in-frame clones, and not every one. The sample records over 45,000 clones, 93% being singletons. The sample was CD8+ T cells from peripheral blood mononuclear cells, taken in the third trimester of pregnancy. These TCRs come from a female donor with multiple sclerosis, enrolled in a pregnancy study. Both conserved end residues are part of each CDR3. Fields, in order: V gene, J gene, D gene, clone size, CDR3 protein, CDR3 DNA. D genes are given only for firm matches. Not all rows give a size; the values are once, few, many and, for expanded clones, a class.

V: TRBV28
J: TRBJ1-5
D: NA
size: NA
CDR3: CASSWPEVSNQPQHF
DNA: TGTGCCAGCAGTTGGCCCGAAGTTAGCAATCAGCCCCAGCATTTT

V: TRBV27
J: TRBJ1-5
D: NA
size: NA
CDR3: CASSLSPSPQHF
DNA: TGTGCCAGCAGTTTATCCCCTTCGCCCCAGCATTTT

V: TRBV7-9
J: TRBJ2-2
D: NA
size: NA
CDR3: CASRTSRETGELFF
DNA: TGTGCCAGCAGAACCTCCAGGGAAACCGGGGAGCTGTTTTTT

V: TRBV5-5
J: TRBJ2-1
D: TRBD2
size: NA
CDR3: CASSTRGTSGKDEQFF
DNA: TGTGCCAGCAGCACCAGGGGGACTAGCGGGAAGGATGAGCAGTTCTTC

V: TRBV13
J: TRBJ2-7
D: NA
size: NA
CDR3: CASSLGQGDYEQYF
DNA: TGTGCCAGCAGCTTAGGCCAAGGGGACTACGAGCAGTACTTC

V: TRBV6-5
J: TRBJ1-2
D: NA
size: NA
CDR3: CASSYEWTDYGYTF
DNA: TGTGCCAGCAGTTACGAGTGGACAGATTATGGCTACACCTTC

V: TRBV7-6
J: TRBJ1-3
D: TRBD1
size: NA
CDR3: CASSLAPDRGSGNTIYF
DNA: TGTGCCAGCAGCTTAGCCCCTGACAGGGGATCTGGAAACACCATATATTTT

V: TRBV19
J: TRBJ1-2
D: NA
size: NA
CDR3: CASTGGVDGYTF
DNA: TGTGCCAGTACCGGGGGGGTGGATGGCTACACCTTC

V: TRBV6-1
J: TRBJ2-7
D: TRBD2
size: NA
CDR3: CASSEDPPGLAGNEQYF
DNA: TGTGCCAGCAGTGAAGACCCACCGGGACTAGCGGGGAACGAGCAGTACTTC

V: TRBV5-1
J: TRBJ2-7
D: NA
size: NA
CDR3: CASSLAGGTPYEQYF
DNA: TGCGCCAGCAGCTTGGCCGGGGGAACCCCCTACGAGCAGTACTTC

V: TRBV4-1
J: TRBJ2-6
D: NA
size: NA
CDR3: CASSQEFDGANVLTF
DNA: TGCGCCAGCAGCCAGGAGTTTGATGGGGCCAACGTCCTGACTTTC

V: TRBV10-2
J: TRBJ2-2
D: TRBD2
size: NA
CDR3: CASRVIAGGPGNTGELFF
DNA: TGCGCCAGCAGGGTTATAGCGGGAGGGCCAGGGAACACCGGGGAGCTGTTTTTT

V: TRBV27
J: TRBJ2-7
D: NA
size: NA
CDR3: CASSSGSSYEQYF
DNA: TGTGCCAGCAGTAGCGGGTCAAGCTACGAGCAGTACTTC

V: TRBV25-1
J: TRBJ2-5
D: TRBD1
size: NA
CDR3: CASSTTRGGTGDPMTQYF
DNA: TGTGCCAGCAGTACTACCCGCGGGGGGACAGGGGACCCCATGACCCAGTACTTC

V: TRBV29-1
J: TRBJ2-1
D: TRBD2
size: NA
CDR3: CSGTLAGGWRNEQFF
DNA: TGCAGCGGAACACTAGCGGGTGGATGGAGAAATGAGCAGTTCTTC

V: TRBV27
J: TRBJ2-1
D: NA
size: NA
CDR3: CASSFLLSYNEQFF
DNA: TGTGCCAGCAGTTTTCTACTCTCCTACAATGAGCAGTTCTTC

V: TRBV6-5
J: TRBJ2-7
D: TRBD2
size: NA
CDR3: CASSYGGRLSEQYF
DNA: TGTGCCAGCAGTTACGGCGGGAGATTGAGCGAGCAGTACTTC

V: TRBV5-1
J: TRBJ2-7
D: TRBD1
size: NA
CDR3: CASSPAQGVQYEQYF
DNA: TGCGCCAGCAGCCCGGCCCAGGGGGTTCAGTACGAGCAGTACTTC

V: TRBV5-1
J: TRBJ1-4
D: TRBD1
size: once
CDR3: CASRGGTDPTSLSEKLFF
DNA: TGCGCCAGTCGAGGTGGGACAGACCCAACAAGTTTAAGTGAAAAACTGTTTTTT

V: TRBV30
J: TRBJ1-1
D: TRBD1
size: few
CDR3: CAWRSTGVYTEAFF
DNA: TGTGCCTGGCGATCGACAGGGGTCTACACTGAAGCTTTCTTT

V: TRBV13
J: TRBJ2-1
D: TRBD2
size: NA
CDR3: CASSPGTSGPYNEQFF
DNA: TGTGCCAGCAGCCCGGGGACTAGCGGGCCCTACAATGAGCAGTTCTTC

V: TRBV5-4
J: TRBJ2-3
D: TRBD1
size: NA
CDR3: CASSPGQGNPDTQYF
DNA: TGTGCCAGCAGCCCGGGACAGGGGAACCCAGATACGCAGTATTTT

V: TRBV27
J: TRBJ2-7
D: NA
size: NA
CDR3: CASSYRENYEQYF
DNA: TGTGCCAGCAGTTACAGGGAGAATTACGAGCAGTACTTC

V: TRBV4-1
J: TRBJ2-7
D: NA
size: once
CDR3: CASSQPLRSYEQYF
DNA: TGCGCCAGCAGCCAACCCCTCCGCTCCTACGAGCAGTACTTC

V: TRBV2
J: TRBJ2-1
D: TRBD2
size: NA
CDR3: CASLGTSGHSSYNEQFF
DNA: TGTGCCAGCCTAGGGACTAGCGGACACAGCTCCTACAATGAGCAGTTCTTC